These 20 T cell receptor beta chains were sequenced from one sample in a study of cytotoxic CD8 clonotypes in ibrutinib-treated CLL. Assay: immunoSEQ multiplex PCR; the TCRdb copy retains only in-frame clones and omits some. The sample contains 150,000 to 200,000 clones, more than 75% of which appear only once. Sequences were derived from PBMCs, sampled after 12 months of ibrutinib treatment. These receptors originate from a human donor with chronic lymphocytic leukemia.

V usage is TRBV5-8 and J usage is TRBJ2-3, with a weak D call TRBD1 (6 bases). Germline CDR1 reads SGHTS; CDR2 reads YDEGEE. This CDR3 is built from 15 residues. V was trimmed by 6 bases and J by 4 bases, leaving 18 bases between them. For the CDR3, the DNA is TGTGCCAGCACCCACTCAGGGGCACTGGCAGATACGCAGTATTTT. Translation gives CASTHSGALADTQYF.

The chain links TRBV20-1 to TRBJ2-1; D might be TRBD1 (6 bases). The germline gives CDR1 DFQATT, CDR2 SNEGSKA (reference sequence). The CDR3 length is 10 residues. V was pared by 5 bases and J by 10 bases, with 9 bases between. The CDR3 region is CSAYRVEQFF. CDR3 in DNA: TGCAGTGCTTACAGGGTCGAGCAGTTCTTC.

This clone was seen a few times. The J gene is TRBJ1-4, the V gene TRBV7-8; TRBD1 aligns across 8 bases. Germline CDR1 is SGHVS and CDR2 is FQNEAQ. Unmatched junction bases numbered 5, after V lost 4 bases and J lost 4 bases. The CDR3 length is 15 residues. CDR3 residues: CASSYGTGFNEKLFF. CDR3 sequence (DNA): TGTGCCAGCAGCTACGGGACAGGTTTTAATGAAAAACTGTTTTTT.

This clone was observed once. The chain couples TRBV11-1 to TRBJ2-3; D unclear. Germline V gives CDR1 SGHAT, CDR2 FQDESV (reference sequence). CDR3 length equals 12 residues. Trimming pared 3 bases from V and 2 bases from J, leaving 3 bases between. Here the CDR3 reads CASSLTTDTQYF. The CDR3 DNA reads TGTGCCAGCAGCTTGACCACAGATACGCAGTATTTT.

The rearrangement uses TRBV27 and TRBJ2-7; the D gene is possibly TRBD1 (6 bases). Trimming cost V 0 bases and J 3 bases, with 12 bases left between them. The CDR3 runs to 15 residues. Per germline, CDR1 MNHEY and CDR2 SMNVEV (reference sequence). The CDR3 protein is CASSLSDNRVYEQYF. The CDR3 DNA sequence: TGTGCCAGCAGTTTATCGGATAACAGGGTCTACGAGCAGTACTTC.

The V and J genes are TRBV28 and TRBJ1-1; TRBD1 is a possible D gene (5 bases). V was shortened by 2 bases and J by 10 bases, with 14 bases between the two germline ends. CDR3 length: 13 amino acids. Germline assignment: CDR1 MDHEN and CDR2 SYDVKM. The CDR3 reads CASSLALWTTAFF. CDR3 nucleotide sequence: TGTGCCAGCAGTTTAGCTCTATGGACAACAGCTTTCTTT.

The V gene is TRBV6-4, the J gene TRBJ1-1; TRBD1 is a possible D gene (5 bases). Germline assignment: CDR1 MRHNA and CDR2 SNTAGT. This CDR3 comprises 15 residues. The V and J ends lost 3 bases and 4 bases respectively, with 15 bases between them. CDR3 DNA: TGTGCCAGCAGTGATGAGGGAAAGGGGAGCACTGAAGCTTTCTTT. Translating it yields CASSDEGKGSTEAFF.

This clone was found once. The chain has TRBV11-3 and TRBJ2-1; D may match TRBD1 or TRBD2 (5 bases each). Trimming took off 5 bases at V and 0 bases at J, with 11 bases between the two ends. There are 15 residues in the CDR3. The germline V gene has CDR1 SGHNT and CDR2 YENEEA. CDR3 nucleotides: TGTGCCAGCAGCCCGGGACGCAGCTCCTACAATGAGCAGTTCTTC. This codes for CASSPGRSSYNEQFF.

The rearrangement joins TRBV4-3 to TRBJ2-7, with D perhaps matching TRBD2 (6 bases). The CDR3 sequence is 13 residues long. Germline V gene lookup returns CDR1 LGHNA and CDR2 YSLEER. Trimming took 1 base from V and 5 from J, leaving 9 bases between them. The CDR3: CASSQVTSHEQYF. CDR3 sequence (DNA): TGCGCCAGCAGCCAAGTGACTAGTCACGAGCAGTACTTC.

The chain joins TRBV28 to TRBJ2-7; 9 bases align to TRBD1. CDR3 length equals 14 residues. The J segment lost 6 bases and the V segment lost 10 bases, leaving 13 bases of the junction unmatched. CDR1 MDHEN and CDR2 SYDVKM come from the germline V gene. CDR3 nucleotide sequence: TGTGCCACCGGAGGCGGGGACAGGGTGGGCGAGCAGTACTTC. It codes for CATGGGDRVGEQYF.

The CDR3 DNA follows: TGTGCCAGCAGCCGCAGCCGGGCTAATTCACCCCTCCACTTT. Its translation is CASSRSRANSPLHF. The chain uses TRBV5-6 and TRBJ1-6; D is unresolved. Trimming removed 4 bases from V and 6 bases from J, with 11 bases in between. Germline V gene lookup returns CDR1 SGHDT and CDR2 YYEEEE. CDR3 length: 14 amino acids. Looking up the rest from reference TRBV5-6 and TRBJ1-6 gives the full variable domain: DAGVTQSPTHLIKTRGQQVTLRCSPKSGHDTVSWYQQALGQGPQFIFQYYEEEERQRGNFPDRFSGHQFPNYSSELNVNALLLGDSALYLCASSRSRANSPLHFGNGTRLTVT.

The rearrangement joins TRBV25-1 to TRBJ1-2; perhaps TRBD1 as D (5 bases). Between the trimmed V and J ends, which lost 6 bases and 2 bases, there was a span of 10 bases. Germline CDR1 reads MGHDK; CDR2 reads SYGVNS. The CDR3 extends over 13 amino acids. CDR3 in amino acids: CASSRGENYGYTF. The CDR3, as DNA: TGTGCCAGCAGCCGGGGGGAGAACTATGGCTACACCTTC.

This chain links TRBV4-1 with TRBJ2-1; TRBD1 matches at 11 bases. The CDR3 totals 15 residues. V lost 5 bases, J lost 3 bases, and 3 bases stayed unmatched. The germline V gene has CDR1 MGHRA and CDR2 YSYEKL. CDR3 in amino acids: CASSLGQGGYNEQFF. The CDR3 region has the DNA TGCGCCAGCAGCTTGGGACAGGGGGGCTACAATGAGCAGTTCTTC.

The chain has TRBV30 and TRBJ1-5; 7 bases are a match to TRBD1. Germline-derived CDR1 and CDR2 are GTSNPN and SVGIG (reference sequence). Trimming cost V 1 base and J 4 bases; bases outside gene matches: 7. The CDR3 is 15 residues long. This CDR3 is CAWSAFGQVNQPQHF. In nucleotides, the CDR3 is TGTGCCTGGAGTGCCTTCGGACAGGTAAATCAGCCCCAGCATTTT.

This CDR3 is CASGDNRGRLPQHF. CDR3 in DNA: TGTGCCAGTGGGGACAACAGGGGGCGTCTGCCCCAGCATTTT. The V call is TRBV19, the J call TRBJ1-5, with 9 bases fitting TRBD1. J was trimmed by 9 bases and V by 8 bases; bases with no gene match: 11. The germline gives CDR1 LNHDA, CDR2 SQIVND (reference sequence). The CDR3 covers 14 residues.

The chain joins TRBV25-1 to TRBJ2-1; weak D call: TRBD1 (5 bases). The CDR3 extends over 14 amino acids. Between the trimmed V and J ends, which lost 1 base and 12 bases, there was a span of 16 bases. CDR1 and CDR2 from the germline V gene are MGHDK and SYGVNS. The CDR3 coding sequence is TGTGCCAGCAGTGAATTATTGGGCCAGCAGGGGCAGTTCTTC. This encodes CASSELLGQQGQFF.

The V call is TRBV2, the J call TRBJ2-4, with 10 bases identical to TRBD2. The germline CDR1 and CDR2 sequences are SNHLY and FYNNEI. Trimming at V came to 6 bases and at J to 6 bases, leaving 8 bases not matched to a gene. This CDR3 comprises 15 residues. This chain's CDR3 is CASRLIAGGLNIQYF. The CDR3 DNA is TGTGCCAGCAGACTCATAGCGGGAGGTTTAAACATTCAGTACTTC.

This clone turned up a few times. The V gene is TRBV6-4, the J gene TRBJ2-5, with 9 nucleotides matching TRBD1. Germline CDR1 reads MRHNA; CDR2 reads SNTAGT. V shed 0 bases, J shed 3 bases, and the junction held 8 bases outside the gene matches. This CDR3 spans 17 amino acids. Written as DNA, the CDR3 is TGTGCCAGCAGTGACTCGAGGGACAGGGTCTTGGAAGAGACCCAGTACTTC. Residues: CASSDSRDRVLEETQYF.

The genes are TRBV19 and TRBJ2-3; D not resolved. This CDR3 region has 16 residues. V dropped 7 bases and J dropped 2 bases, with 19 bases sitting between them. Germline V gene lookup returns CDR1 LNHDA and CDR2 SQIVND (reference sequence). The CDR3 reads CASTRLGGAFTDTQYF. DNA for the CDR3: TGTGCCAGTACTCGTCTCGGCGGTGCGTTCACAGATACGCAGTATTTT.

The chain recombines TRBV6-4 with TRBJ1-3; maybe TRBD1 (5 bases). CDR1 and CDR2 (germline): MRHNA, SNTAGT. This CDR3 contains 17 residues. Between the trimmed V and J ends, which lost 2 bases and 0 bases, there was a span of 14 bases. For the CDR3, the DNA is TGTGCCAGCAGTGACAAATTCAGGGATAACTCTGGAAACACCATATATTTT. This codes for CASSDKFRDNSGNTIYF.